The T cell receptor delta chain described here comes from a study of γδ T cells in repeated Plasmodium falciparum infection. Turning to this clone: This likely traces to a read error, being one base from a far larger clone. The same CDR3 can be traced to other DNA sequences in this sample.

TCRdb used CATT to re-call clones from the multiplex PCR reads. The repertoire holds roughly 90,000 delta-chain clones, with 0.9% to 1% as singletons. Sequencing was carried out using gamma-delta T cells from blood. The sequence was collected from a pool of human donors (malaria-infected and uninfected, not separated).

CDR3 nucleotide sequence: TGTGCCCTTGGGGATCCAATTTTCCTACAGGGGGATAACCGTGCGGACTCCTGGGACACCCGACAGATGTTTTTC. It codes for CALGDPIFLQGDNRADSWDTRQMFF. The chain links TRDV1 to TRDJ3; maybe TRDD3 (8 bases). The CDR3 consists of 25 residues. Germline lookup yields CDR1 TSWWSYY and CDR2 QGS.